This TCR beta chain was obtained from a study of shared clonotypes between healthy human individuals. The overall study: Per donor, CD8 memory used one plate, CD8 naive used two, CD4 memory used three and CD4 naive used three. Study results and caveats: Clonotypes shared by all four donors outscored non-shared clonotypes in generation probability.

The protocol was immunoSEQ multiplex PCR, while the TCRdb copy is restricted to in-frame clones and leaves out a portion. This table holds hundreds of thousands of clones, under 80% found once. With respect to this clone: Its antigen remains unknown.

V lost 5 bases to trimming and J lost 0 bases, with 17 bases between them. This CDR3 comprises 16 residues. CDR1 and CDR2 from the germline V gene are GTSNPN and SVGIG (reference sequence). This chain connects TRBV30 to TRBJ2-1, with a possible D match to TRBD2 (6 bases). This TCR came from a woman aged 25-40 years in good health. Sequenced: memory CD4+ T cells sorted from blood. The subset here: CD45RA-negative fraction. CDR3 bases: TGTGCCTGGGATGGTTTTGGGGGGAGCTCCTACAATGAGCAGTTCTTC. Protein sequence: CAWDGFGGSSYNEQFF.